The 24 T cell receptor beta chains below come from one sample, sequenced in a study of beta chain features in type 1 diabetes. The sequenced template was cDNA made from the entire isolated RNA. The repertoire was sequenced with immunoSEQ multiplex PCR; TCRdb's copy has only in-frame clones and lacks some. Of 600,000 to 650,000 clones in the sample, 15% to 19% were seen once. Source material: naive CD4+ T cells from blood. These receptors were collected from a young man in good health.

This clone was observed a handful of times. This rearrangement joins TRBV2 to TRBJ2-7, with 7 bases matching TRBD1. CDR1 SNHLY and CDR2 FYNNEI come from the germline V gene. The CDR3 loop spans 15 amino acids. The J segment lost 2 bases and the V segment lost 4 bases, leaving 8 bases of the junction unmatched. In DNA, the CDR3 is TGTGCCAGCAGTGGAAACAGGGGCAGGACCTACGAGCAGTACTTC. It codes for CASSGNRGRTYEQYF.

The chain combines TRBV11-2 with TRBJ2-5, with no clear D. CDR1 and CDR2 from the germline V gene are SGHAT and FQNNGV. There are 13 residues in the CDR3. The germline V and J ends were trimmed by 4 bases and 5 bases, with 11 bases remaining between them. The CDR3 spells CASSSPGPETQYF. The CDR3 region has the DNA TGTGCCAGCAGCTCCCCTGGGCCGGAGACCCAGTACTTC.

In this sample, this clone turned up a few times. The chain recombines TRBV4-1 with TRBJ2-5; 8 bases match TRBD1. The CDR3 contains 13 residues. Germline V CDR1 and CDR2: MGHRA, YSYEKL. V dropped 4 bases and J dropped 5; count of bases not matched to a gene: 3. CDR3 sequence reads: CASSPGQAETQYF. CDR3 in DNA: TGCGCCAGCAGCCCGGGACAGGCGGAGACCCAGTACTTC.

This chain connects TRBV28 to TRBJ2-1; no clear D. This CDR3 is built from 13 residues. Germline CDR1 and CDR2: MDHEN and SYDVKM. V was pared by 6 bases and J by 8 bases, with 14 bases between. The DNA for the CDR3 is TGTGCCAGCAGGAAATCGGATCTATATGAGCAGTTCTTC. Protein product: CASRKSDLYEQFF.

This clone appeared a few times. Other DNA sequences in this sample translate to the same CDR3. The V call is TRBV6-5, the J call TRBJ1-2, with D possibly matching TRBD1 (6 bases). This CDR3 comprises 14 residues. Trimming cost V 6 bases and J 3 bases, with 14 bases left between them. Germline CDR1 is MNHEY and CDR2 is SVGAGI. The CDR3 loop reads CASRGQGRDYGYTF. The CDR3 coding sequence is TGTGCCAGCAGAGGTCAGGGGAGGGACTATGGCTACACCTTC.

The CDR3 spells CASSLDPNQPQHF. CDR3 nucleotides: TGTGCCAGTAGTCTTGACCCCAATCAGCCCCAGCATTTT. This chain uses TRBV19 with TRBJ1-5; D is uncertain. There are 13 residues in the CDR3. Looked up from germline, CDR1 is LNHDA and CDR2 is SQIVND (reference sequence). V dropped 5 bases and J dropped 3 bases, with 8 bases sitting between them.

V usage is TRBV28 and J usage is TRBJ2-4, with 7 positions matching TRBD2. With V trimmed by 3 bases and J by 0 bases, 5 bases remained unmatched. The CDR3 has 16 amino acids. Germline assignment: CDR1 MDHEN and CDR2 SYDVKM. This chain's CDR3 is CASSFWGGLAKNIQYF. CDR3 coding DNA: TGTGCCAGCAGTTTTTGGGGGGGTTTAGCCAAAAACATTCAGTACTTC.

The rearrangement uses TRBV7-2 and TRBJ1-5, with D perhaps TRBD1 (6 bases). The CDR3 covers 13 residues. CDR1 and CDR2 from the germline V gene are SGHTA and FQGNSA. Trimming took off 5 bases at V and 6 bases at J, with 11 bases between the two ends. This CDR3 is CASSPNRVQPQHF. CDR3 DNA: TGTGCCAGCAGCCCTAACAGGGTTCAGCCCCAGCATTTT.

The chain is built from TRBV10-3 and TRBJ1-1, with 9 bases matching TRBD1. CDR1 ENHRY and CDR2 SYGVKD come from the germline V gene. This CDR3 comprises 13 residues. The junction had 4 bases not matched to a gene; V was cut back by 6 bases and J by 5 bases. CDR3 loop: CAIRRDRATEAFF. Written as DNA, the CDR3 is TGTGCCATCAGGCGGGACAGGGCGACTGAAGCTTTCTTT.

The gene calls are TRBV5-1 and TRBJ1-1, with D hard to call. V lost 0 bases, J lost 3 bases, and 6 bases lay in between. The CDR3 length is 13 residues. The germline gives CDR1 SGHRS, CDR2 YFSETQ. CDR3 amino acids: CASSLESHTEAFF. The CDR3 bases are TGCGCCAGCAGCTTGGAATCCCACACTGAAGCTTTCTTT.

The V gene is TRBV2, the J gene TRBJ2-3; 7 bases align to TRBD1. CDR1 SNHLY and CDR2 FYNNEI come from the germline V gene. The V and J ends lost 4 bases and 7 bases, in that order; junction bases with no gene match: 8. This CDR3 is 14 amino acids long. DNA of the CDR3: TGTGCCAGCAGTGGTCAGGGGGTTCTAAATACGCAGTATTTT. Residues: CASSGQGVLNTQYF. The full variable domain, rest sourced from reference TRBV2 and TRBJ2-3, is EPEVTQTPSHQVTQMGQEVILRCVPISNHLYFYWYRQILGQKVEFLVSFYNNEISEKSEIFDDQFSVERPDGSNFTLKIRSTKLEDSAMYFCASSGQGVLNTQYFGPGTRLTVL.

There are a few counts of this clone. In nucleotides, the CDR3 is TGTGCCAGCAGCCTAAAGACAGGGGCAGACACTGAAGCTTTCTTT. Amino acid sequence: CASSLKTGADTEAFF. This rearrangement joins TRBV7-6 to TRBJ1-1; 8 bases agree with TRBD1. CDR1 and CDR2 (germline): SGHVS, FNYEAQ. Unmatched junction bases numbered 8, after V lost 5 bases and J lost 3 bases. There are 15 residues in the CDR3.

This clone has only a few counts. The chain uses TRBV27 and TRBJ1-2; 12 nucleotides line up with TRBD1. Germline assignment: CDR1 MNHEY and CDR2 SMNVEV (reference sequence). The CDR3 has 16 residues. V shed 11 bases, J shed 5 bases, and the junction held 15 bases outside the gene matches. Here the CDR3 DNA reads TGTGCCGGAGGGGGGCCTCCGGGACAGGGGGCTTATGGCTACACCTTC. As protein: CAGGGPPGQGAYGYTF.

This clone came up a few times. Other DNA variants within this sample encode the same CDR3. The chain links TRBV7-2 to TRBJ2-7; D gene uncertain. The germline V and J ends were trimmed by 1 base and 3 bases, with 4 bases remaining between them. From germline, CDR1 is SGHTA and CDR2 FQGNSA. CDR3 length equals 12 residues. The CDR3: CASSLVRYEQYF. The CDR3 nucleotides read TGTGCCAGCAGCTTAGTCCGCTACGAGCAGTACTTC.

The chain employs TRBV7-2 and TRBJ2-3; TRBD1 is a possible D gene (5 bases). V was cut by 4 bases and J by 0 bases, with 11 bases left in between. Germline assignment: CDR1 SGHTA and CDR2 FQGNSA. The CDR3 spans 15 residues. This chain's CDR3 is CASSSDRASTDTQYF. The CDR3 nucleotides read TGTGCCAGCAGCTCCGACAGAGCTAGCACAGATACGCAGTATTTT.

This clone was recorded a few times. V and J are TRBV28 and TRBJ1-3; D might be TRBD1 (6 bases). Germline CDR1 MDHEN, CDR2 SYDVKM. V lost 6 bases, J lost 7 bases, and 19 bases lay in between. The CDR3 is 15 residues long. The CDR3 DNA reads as TGTGCCAGCAGCCTGGGGGCCCAGGGAGGCAACACCATATATTTT. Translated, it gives CASSLGAQGGNTIYF.

DNA for the CDR3: TGTGCCAGCAGCTTAGATTCGGGGCAGAGAAATTCACCCCTCCACTTT. Translation gives CASSLDSGQRNSPLHF. This chain connects TRBV7-9 to TRBJ1-6; a weak D match, TRBD1 (5 bases). V lost 1 base and J lost 7, with 14 bases in between. The CDR3 extends over 16 amino acids. Germline V CDR1 and CDR2: SEHNR, FQNEAQ (reference sequence).

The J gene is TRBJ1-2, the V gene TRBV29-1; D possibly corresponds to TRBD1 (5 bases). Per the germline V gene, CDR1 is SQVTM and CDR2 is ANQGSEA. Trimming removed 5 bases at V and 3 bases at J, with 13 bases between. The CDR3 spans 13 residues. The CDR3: CSVNFPGHYGYTF. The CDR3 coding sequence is TGCAGCGTTAATTTTCCAGGGCACTATGGCTACACCTTC.

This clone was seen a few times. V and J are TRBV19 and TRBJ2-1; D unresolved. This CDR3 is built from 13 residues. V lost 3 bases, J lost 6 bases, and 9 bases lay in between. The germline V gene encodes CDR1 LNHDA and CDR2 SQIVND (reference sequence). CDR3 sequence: CASSILVSNEQFF. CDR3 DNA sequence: TGTGCCAGTAGTATCCTGGTTTCCAATGAGCAGTTCTTC. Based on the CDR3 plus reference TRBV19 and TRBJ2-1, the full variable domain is DGGITQSPKYLFRKEGQNVTLSCEQNLNHDAMYWYRQDPGQGLRLIYYSQIVNDFQKGDIAEGYSVSREKKESFPLTVTSAQKNPTAFYLCASSILVSNEQFFGPGTRLTVL.

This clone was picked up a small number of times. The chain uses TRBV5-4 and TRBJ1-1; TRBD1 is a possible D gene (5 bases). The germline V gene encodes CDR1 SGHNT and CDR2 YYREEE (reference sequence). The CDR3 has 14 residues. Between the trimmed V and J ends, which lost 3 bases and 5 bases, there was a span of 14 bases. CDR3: CASSSQGKETEAFF. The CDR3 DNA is TGTGCCAGCAGCTCCCAGGGCAAGGAAACTGAAGCTTTCTTT.

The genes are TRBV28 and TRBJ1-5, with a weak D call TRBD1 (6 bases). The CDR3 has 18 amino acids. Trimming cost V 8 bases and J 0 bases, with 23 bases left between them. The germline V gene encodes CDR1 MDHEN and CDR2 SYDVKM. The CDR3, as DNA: TGTGCCAGCGTCTGGGATCTCCAAGGGGGATATAGCAATCAGCCCCAGCATTTT. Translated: CASVWDLQGGYSNQPQHF.

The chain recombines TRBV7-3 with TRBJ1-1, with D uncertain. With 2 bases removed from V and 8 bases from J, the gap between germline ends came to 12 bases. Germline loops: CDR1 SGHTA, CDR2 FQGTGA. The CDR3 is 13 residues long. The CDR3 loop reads CASSLVPREEAFF. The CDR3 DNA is TGTGCCAGCAGCTTAGTCCCCCGGGAGGAAGCTTTCTTT. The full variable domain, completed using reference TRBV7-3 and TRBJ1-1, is GAGVSQTPSNKVTEKGKYVELRCDPISGHTALYWYRQSLGQGPEFLIYFQGTGAADDSGLPNDRFFAVRPEGSVSTLKIQRTERGDSAVYLCASSLVPREEAFFGQGTRLTVV.

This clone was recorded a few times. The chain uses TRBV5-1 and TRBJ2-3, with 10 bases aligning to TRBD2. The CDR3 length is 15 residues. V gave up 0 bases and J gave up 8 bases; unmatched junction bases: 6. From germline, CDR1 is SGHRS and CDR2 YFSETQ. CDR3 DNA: TGCGCCAGCAGCTTGGGGCTAGCGGGGGAAGGTACGCAGTATTTT. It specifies CASSLGLAGEGTQYF.

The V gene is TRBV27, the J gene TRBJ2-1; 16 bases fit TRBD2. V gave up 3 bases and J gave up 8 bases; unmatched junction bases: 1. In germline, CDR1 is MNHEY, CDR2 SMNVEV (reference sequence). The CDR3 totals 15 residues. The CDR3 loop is CASSLGLAGGYEQFF. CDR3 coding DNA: TGTGCCAGCAGTTTGGGACTAGCGGGAGGGTATGAGCAGTTCTTC.